The rows below give T cell receptor beta chains drawn from one sample of a study of identical twins. In TCRdb, the 5' RACE reads were re-called with MiXCR into one record per CDR3 protein. The sample has roughly 690,000 distinct CDR3 sequences, roughly 20% seen once; the top ten hold 4.3%. The sample was also linked to a second study, of T cells expressing NK-cell markers.

Sequenced sample: PBMCs. The receptors shown here come from a woman aged 18-30 years in good health. The CDR3 runs from the conserved cysteine through the conserved F or W. Each record gives: J gene, V gene, clone size, D gene, CDR3 DNA, CDR3 protein. The D gene is left open where the match is weak. The size field is filled for only some rows; it gives once, few, many or a size class.

TRBJ1-1 | TRBV10-3 | . | . | TGTGCCATCAGTGGTACAGGCATGAACACTGAAGCTTTCTTT | CAISGTGMNTEAFF
TRBJ2-1 | TRBV4-3 | few | TRBD2 | TGCGCCAGCAGCCAAGATGGAGCGGGAGGTTTCAATGAGCAGTTCTTC | CASSQDGAGGFNEQFF
TRBJ2-1 | TRBV29-1 | . | . | TGCAGCGTTACCTACAATGAGCAGTTCTTC | CSVTYNEQFF
TRBJ2-1 | TRBV29-1 | many | . | TGCAGCGTTACCCCGCGTCCCTTCGCGGCCTACAATGAGCAGTTCTTC | CSVTPRPFAAYNEQFF
TRBJ2-2 | TRBV12-3/TRBV12-4 | . | TRBD1 | TGTGCCAGCAGACGTCGACAGGGGGCTACCACCGGGGAGCTGTTTTTT | CASRRRQGATTGELFF
TRBJ2-2 | TRBV12-3/TRBV12-4 | . | . | TGTGCCAGCAGTTTTCATGTCGGGGGGAACACCGGGGAGCTGTTTTTT | CASSFHVGGNTGELFF
TRBJ1-2 | TRBV5-5 | many | TRBD1 | TGTGCCAGCAGCTCACCAACCGGGACAGGGCACGGCTACACCTTC | CASSSPTGTGHGYTF
TRBJ2-1 | TRBV25-1 | . | TRBD2 | TGTGCCAGCAGTGATAGCGGGGGGAGACACAATGAGCAGTTCTTC | CASSDSGGRHNEQFF
TRBJ2-3 | TRBV29-1 | few | . | TGCAGCGTCACTTTTCCGGGAGATCCAGATACGCAGTATTTT | CSVTFPGDPDTQYF
TRBJ2-7 | TRBV7-9 | . | . | TGTGCCAGCAGCCCTAGCTCGGGCGGCCCCTACGAGCAGTACTTC | CASSPSSGGPYEQYF
TRBJ1-5 | TRBV20-1 | . | . | TGCAGTGCTAGTGGGACCAGCAGCAATCAGCCCCAGCATTTT | CSASGTSSNQPQHF
TRBJ2-3 | TRBV20-1 | . | . | TGCAGTGCTAGAGAGGGGGTAGCGACAGATACGCAGTATTTT | CSAREGVATDTQYF
TRBJ1-2 | TRBV5-1 | few | TRBD1 | TGCGCCAGCAGCCTGGACAGGGCCGCCTATGGCTACACCTTC | CASSLDRAAYGYTF
TRBJ1-1 | TRBV29-1 | . | . | TGCAGCGTTGAGGTCCCGGGGGGAGCTTTCTTT | CSVEVPGGAFF
TRBJ1-3 | TRBV20-1 | few | TRBD1 | TGCAGTGCTAGCGGGTCAAGGACAGGGTTTGGAAACACCATATATTTT | CSASGSRTGFGNTIYF
TRBJ2-2 | TRBV29-1 | many | . | TGCAGCGCCCGACCCCGTCGGTCCGGGGAGCTGTTTTTT | CSARPRRSGELFF